This entry lists 10 T cell receptor beta chains sequenced from one sample in a study of cytomegalovirus exposure and HLA in healthy donors. The PCR contained 60 Vbeta and 13 Jbeta primers. Produced via immunoSEQ multiplex PCR; TCRdb's table is partial and in-frame only. The table lists a few hundred thousand clones, roughly 89% of them singletons. The sequenced sample was PBMCs. The receptors shown here come from a woman between 18 and 30 years old in good health and CMV-seronegative.

The J gene is TRBJ2-7, the V gene TRBV5-1; 8 bases align to TRBD2. The CDR3 is 14 amino acids. V dropped 4 bases and J dropped 4; count of bases not matched to a gene: 7. Germline CDR1 is SGHRS and CDR2 is YFSETQ. The CDR3 DNA reads TGCGCCAGCAGCCCCGGGGGGGATCGGTACGAGCAGTACTTC. Its translation is CASSPGGDRYEQYF.

This chain links TRBV18 with TRBJ1-2, with TRBD1 matching 8 bases. There are 16 residues in the CDR3. Trimming removed 3 bases from V and 6 bases from J; junction bases left unmatched: 12. In germline, CDR1 is KGHSH, CDR2 LQKENI. The DNA of the CDR3 is TGTGCCAGCTCACCCTGGACAGGGCCTACTCTCGATGGCTACACCTTC. Translating gives CASSPWTGPTLDGYTF.

V is TRBV10-3 and J is TRBJ2-7, with TRBD1 identical over 9 bases. The V gene's germline CDR1 is ENHRY and CDR2 SYGVKD. This CDR3 is built from 13 residues. V was clipped by 2 bases and J by 7 bases; unmatched bases: 3. The CDR3 region is CAISEGQGNEQYF. CDR3 nucleotide sequence: TGTGCCATCAGTGAGGGACAGGGGAATGAGCAGTACTTC.

V and J are TRBV9 and TRBJ2-3; the D gene is possibly TRBD1 (6 bases). The CDR3 spans 14 residues. Germline assignment: CDR1 SGDLS and CDR2 YYNGEE. V gave up 0 bases and J gave up 3 bases, with 8 bases separating them. CDR3 DNA: TGTGCCAGCAGCGTAGCAGACAGGACAGATACGCAGTATTTT. As protein: CASSVADRTDTQYF.

The J gene is TRBJ2-1, the V gene TRBV10-1; the D is unclear. The V end was cut by 2 bases, the J end by 4 bases, with 6 bases between. Germline V lookup: CDR1 WNHNN, CDR2 SYGVQD (reference sequence). The CDR3 totals 13 residues. CDR3 residues: CASSEGRYNEQFF. DNA for the CDR3: TGCGCCAGCAGTGAGGGCAGATACAATGAGCAGTTCTTC.

This chain uses TRBV2 with TRBJ1-5, with D hard to call. The CDR3 runs to 14 residues. Germline CDR1 reads SNHLY; CDR2 reads FYNNEI. V dropped 5 bases and J dropped 3 bases, with 11 bases sitting between them. The CDR3 protein is CASSLWLLNQPQHF. In nucleotides, the CDR3 is TGTGCCAGCAGTCTGTGGTTACTCAATCAGCCCCAGCATTTT.

The chain is built from TRBV7-3 and TRBJ2-1, with TRBD1 matching over 8 bases. The CDR3 sequence is 15 residues long. J gave up 2 bases and V 5 bases, and 5 bases lay outside the gene matches. Germline CDR1 reads SGHTA; CDR2 reads FQGTGA. The CDR3 loop is CASSPRTGPYNEQFF. The CDR3 DNA reads as TGTGCCAGCAGCCCTCGGACAGGGCCCTACAATGAGCAGTTCTTC. Full variable domain (remainder filled in from reference TRBV7-3 and TRBJ2-1): GAGVSQTPSNKVTEKGKYVELRCDPISGHTALYWYRQSLGQGPEFLIYFQGTGAADDSGLPNDRFFAVRPEGSVSTLKIQRTERGDSAVYLCASSPRTGPYNEQFFGPGTRLTVL.

This chain joins TRBV21-1 and TRBJ2-3; the table assigns TRBD2, which was not confirmed against the DNA. TRBV21-1 constitutes a pseudogene. This CDR3 is 18 amino acids long. The CDR3 nucleotides read TGTGCCAGCAGCACGGGACTAGCGGGGGACCTAGCAGGTTCTACGCAGTATTTT. Protein sequence: CASSTGLAGDLAGSTQYF.

This rearrangement joins TRBV7-9 to TRBJ2-7; 8 bases agree with TRBD1. The trim removed 0 bases at V and 0 bases at J, leaving 7 bases unmatched. The CDR3 loop spans 17 amino acids. Germline V gene data show CDR1 as SEHNR and CDR2 as FQNEAQ (reference sequence). The DNA of the CDR3 is TGTGCCAGCAGCTTAGCCATAGGTACAGGGGGCTCCTACGAGCAGTACTTC. Translated, it gives CASSLAIGTGGSYEQYF.

The chain carries TRBV7-3 and TRBJ1-3, with D possibly matching TRBD1 (6 bases). V gave up 4 bases and J gave up 2 bases, with 6 bases separating them. Per the germline V gene, CDR1 is SGHTA and CDR2 is FQGTGA. CDR3 length equals 13 residues. CDR3 sequence: CASSSGAGNTIYF. CDR3 sequence (DNA): TGTGCCAGCAGCTCAGGGGCTGGAAACACCATATATTTT.